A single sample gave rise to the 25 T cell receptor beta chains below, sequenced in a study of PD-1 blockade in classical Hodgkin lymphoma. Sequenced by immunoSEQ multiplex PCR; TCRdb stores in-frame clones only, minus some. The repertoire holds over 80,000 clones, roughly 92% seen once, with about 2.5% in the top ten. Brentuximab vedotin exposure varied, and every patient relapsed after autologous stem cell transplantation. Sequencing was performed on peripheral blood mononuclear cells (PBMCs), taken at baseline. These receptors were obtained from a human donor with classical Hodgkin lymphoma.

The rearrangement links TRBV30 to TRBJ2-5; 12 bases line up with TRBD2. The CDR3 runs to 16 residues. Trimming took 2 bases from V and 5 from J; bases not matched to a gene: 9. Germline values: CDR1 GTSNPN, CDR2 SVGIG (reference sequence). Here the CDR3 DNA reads TGTGCCTGGAGTCCGAGCGGACTAGCGGGATGGGAGACCCAGTACTTC. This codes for CAWSPSGLAGWETQYF.

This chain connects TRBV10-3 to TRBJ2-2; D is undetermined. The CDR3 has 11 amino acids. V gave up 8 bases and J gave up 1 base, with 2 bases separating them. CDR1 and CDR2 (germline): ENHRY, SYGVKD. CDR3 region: CAIWNTGELFF. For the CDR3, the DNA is TGTGCCATCTGGAACACCGGGGAGCTGTTTTTT.

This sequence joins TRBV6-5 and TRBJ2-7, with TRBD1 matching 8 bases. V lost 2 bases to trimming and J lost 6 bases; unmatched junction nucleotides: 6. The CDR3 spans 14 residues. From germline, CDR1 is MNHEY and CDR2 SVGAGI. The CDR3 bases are TGTGCCAGCAGTTACACTGAGACAGGGGCCGAGCAGTACTTC. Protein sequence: CASSYTETGAEQYF.

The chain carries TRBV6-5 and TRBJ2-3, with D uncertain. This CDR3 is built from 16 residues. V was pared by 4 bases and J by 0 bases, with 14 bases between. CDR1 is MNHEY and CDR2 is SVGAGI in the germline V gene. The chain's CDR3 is CASSFLGVPSTDTQYF. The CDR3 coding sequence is TGTGCCAGCAGTTTTCTAGGAGTTCCTAGCACAGATACGCAGTATTTT.

CDR3 nucleotides: TGTGCCAGCAGCGTAGGGGCATTCGGACGGGGGAACACTGAAGCTTTCTTT. It codes for CASSVGAFGRGNTEAFF. The rearrangement joins TRBV9 to TRBJ1-1, with D hard to call. The CDR3 is 17 residues long. Germline V gene lookup returns CDR1 SGDLS and CDR2 YYNGEE. Trimming shortened V by 0 bases and J by 1 base, and 16 bases separated the two germline ends.

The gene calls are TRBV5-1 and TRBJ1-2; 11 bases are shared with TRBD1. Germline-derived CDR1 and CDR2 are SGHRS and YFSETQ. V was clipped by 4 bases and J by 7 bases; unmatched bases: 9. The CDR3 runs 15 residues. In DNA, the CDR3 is TGCGCCAGCAGCCAACCCGGCGGGACAGGGGGTGGCTACACCTTC. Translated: CASSQPGGTGGGYTF.

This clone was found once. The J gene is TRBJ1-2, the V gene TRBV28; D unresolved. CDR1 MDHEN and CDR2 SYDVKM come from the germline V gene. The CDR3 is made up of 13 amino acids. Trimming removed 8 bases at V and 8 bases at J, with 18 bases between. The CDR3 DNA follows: TGTGCCAGCGAGAGTAGCTTCAAAAGGGGCTACACCTTC. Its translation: CASESSFKRGYTF.

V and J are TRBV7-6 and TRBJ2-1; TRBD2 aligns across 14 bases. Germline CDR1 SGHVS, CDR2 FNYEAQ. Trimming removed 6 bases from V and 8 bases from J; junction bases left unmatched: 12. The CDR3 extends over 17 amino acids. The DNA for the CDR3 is TGTGCCAGCAGAAGCCCCGGGACTAGCGGGAGTGGCGATGAGCAGTTCTTC. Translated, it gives CASRSPGTSGSGDEQFF. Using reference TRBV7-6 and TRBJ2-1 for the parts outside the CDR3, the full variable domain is GAGVSQSPRYKVTKRGQDVALRCDPISGHVSLYWYRQALGQGPEFLTYFNYEAQQDKSGLPNDRFSAERPEGSISTLTIQRTEQRDSAMYRCASRSPGTSGSGDEQFFGPGTRLTVL.

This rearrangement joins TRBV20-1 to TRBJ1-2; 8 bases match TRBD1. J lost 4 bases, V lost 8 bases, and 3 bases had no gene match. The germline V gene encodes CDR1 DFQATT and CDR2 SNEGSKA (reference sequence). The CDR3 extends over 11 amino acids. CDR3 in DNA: TGCAGTTCCAGGGGGCTCTATGGCTACACCTTC. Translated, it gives CSSRGLYGYTF.

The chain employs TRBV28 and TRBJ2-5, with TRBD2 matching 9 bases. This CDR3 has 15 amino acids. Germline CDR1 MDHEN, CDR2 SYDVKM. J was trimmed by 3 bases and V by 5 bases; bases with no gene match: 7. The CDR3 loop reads CASSRTGLAKETQYF. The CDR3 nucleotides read TGTGCCAGCAGTCGAACGGGACTAGCAAAAGAGACCCAGTACTTC.

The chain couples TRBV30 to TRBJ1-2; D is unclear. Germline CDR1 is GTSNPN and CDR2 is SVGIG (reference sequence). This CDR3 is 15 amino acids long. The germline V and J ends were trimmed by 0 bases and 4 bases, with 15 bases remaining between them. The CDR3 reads CAWSVTLIESYGYTF. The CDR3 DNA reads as TGTGCCTGGAGTGTAACCCTCATCGAGAGCTATGGCTACACCTTC.

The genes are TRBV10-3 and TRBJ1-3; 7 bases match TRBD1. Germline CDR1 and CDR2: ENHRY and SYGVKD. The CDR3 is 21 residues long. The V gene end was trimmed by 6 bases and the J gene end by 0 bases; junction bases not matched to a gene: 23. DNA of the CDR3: TGTGCCATCAGCCTGGTGTTAAACAGGGGCGCTACTCCCTCCTCTGGAAACACCATATATTTT. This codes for CAISLVLNRGATPSSGNTIYF.

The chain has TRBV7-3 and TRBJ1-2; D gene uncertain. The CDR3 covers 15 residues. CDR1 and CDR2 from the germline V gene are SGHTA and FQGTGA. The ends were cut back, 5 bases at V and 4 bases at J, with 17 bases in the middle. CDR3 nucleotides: TGTGCCAGCAGCCAAACCCCCGGAATCCCCTATGGCTACACCTTC. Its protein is CASSQTPGIPYGYTF.

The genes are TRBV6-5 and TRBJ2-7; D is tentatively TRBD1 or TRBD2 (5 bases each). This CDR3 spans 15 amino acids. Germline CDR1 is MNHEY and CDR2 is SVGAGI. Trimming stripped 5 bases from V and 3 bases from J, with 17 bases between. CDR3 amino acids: CASSPPGRTLYEQYF. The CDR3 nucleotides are TGTGCCAGCAGTCCACCGGGACGGACCCTCTACGAGCAGTACTTC.

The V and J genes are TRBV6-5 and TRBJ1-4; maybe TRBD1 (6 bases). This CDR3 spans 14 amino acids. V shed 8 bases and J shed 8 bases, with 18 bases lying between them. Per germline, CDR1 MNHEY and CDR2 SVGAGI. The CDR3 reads CASQDSRGREKLFF. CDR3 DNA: TGTGCCAGCCAGGACAGTAGGGGTAGGGAAAAACTGTTTTTT.

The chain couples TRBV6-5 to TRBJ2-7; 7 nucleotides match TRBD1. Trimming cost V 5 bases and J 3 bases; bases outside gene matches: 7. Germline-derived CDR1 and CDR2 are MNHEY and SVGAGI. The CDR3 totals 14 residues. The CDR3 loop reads CASSPYNRGYEQYF. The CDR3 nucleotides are TGTGCCAGCAGTCCATACAACAGGGGCTACGAGCAGTACTTC.

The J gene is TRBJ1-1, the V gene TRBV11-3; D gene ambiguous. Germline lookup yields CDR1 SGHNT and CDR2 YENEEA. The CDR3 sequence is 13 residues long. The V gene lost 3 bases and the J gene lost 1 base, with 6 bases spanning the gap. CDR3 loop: CASSFSENTEAFF. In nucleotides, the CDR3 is TGTGCCAGCAGCTTCTCAGAGAACACTGAAGCTTTCTTT. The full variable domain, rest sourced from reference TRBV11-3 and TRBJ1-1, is EAGVVQSPRYKIIEKKQPVAFWCNPISGHNTLYWYLQNLGQGPELLIRYENEEAVDDSQLPKDRFSAERLKGVDSTLKIQPAELGDSAVYLCASSFSENTEAFFGQGTRLTVV.

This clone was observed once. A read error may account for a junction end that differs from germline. CDR3 DNA sequence: TGCAGCGTAGAAGACAGGGATGTTTACACCGGGGAGCTGTTTTTT. The encoded protein is CSVEDRDVYTGELFF. V gene TRBV29-1 combines with J gene TRBJ2-2; TRBD1 agrees at 7 bases. This CDR3 comprises 15 residues. Germline V gene data show CDR1 as SQVTM and CDR2 as ANQGSEA.

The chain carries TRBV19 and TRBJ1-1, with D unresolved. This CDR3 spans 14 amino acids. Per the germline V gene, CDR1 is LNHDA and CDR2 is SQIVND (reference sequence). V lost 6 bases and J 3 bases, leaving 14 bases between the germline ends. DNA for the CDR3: TGTGCCAGTAGCTTGACAATCTCGGACACTGAAGCTTTCTTT. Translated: CASSLTISDTEAFF.

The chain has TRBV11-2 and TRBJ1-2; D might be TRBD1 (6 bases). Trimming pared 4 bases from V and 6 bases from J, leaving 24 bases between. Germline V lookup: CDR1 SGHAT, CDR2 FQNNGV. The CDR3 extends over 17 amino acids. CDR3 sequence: CASSSWTENGRSNGYTF. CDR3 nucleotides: TGTGCCAGCAGCTCCTGGACAGAGAATGGTCGTTCGAATGGCTACACCTTC.

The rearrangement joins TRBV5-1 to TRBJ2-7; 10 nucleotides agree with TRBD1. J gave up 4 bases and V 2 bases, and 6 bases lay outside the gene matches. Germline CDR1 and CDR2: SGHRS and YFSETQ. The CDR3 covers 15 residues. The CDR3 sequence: CASSLGTGAEYEQYF. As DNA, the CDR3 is TGCGCCAGCAGCTTAGGGACAGGGGCGGAGTACGAGCAGTACTTC.

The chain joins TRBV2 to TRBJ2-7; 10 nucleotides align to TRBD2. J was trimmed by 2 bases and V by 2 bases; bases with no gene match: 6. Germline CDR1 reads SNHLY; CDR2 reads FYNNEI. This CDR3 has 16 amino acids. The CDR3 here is CASSERSSGSTYEQYF. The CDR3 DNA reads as TGTGCCAGCAGTGAAAGGTCTAGCGGGAGCACCTACGAGCAGTACTTC.

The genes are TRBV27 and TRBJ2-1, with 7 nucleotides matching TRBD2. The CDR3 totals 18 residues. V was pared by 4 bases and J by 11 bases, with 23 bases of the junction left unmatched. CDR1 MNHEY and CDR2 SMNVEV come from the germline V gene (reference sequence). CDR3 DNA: TGTGCCAGCAGTTCAGCCCCTGGCGGGAGCCCTACAATGACTAAGCAGTTCTTC. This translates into CASSSAPGGSPTMTKQFF.

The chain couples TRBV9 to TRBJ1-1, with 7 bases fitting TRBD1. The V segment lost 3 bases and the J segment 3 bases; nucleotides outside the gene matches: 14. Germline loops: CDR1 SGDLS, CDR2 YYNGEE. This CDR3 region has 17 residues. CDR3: CASSAWGQIHEDTEAFF. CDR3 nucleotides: TGTGCCAGCAGCGCTTGGGGACAGATTCATGAGGACACTGAAGCTTTCTTT.

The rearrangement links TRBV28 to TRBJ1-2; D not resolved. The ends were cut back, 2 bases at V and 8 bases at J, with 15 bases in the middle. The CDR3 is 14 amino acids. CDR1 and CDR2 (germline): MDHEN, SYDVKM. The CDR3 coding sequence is TGTGCCAGCAGTTTAACTCGGACCGGCGGAGGCTACACCTTC. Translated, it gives CASSLTRTGGGYTF.